This T cell receptor (beta chain) is from a study of regulatory T cells in long-lasting Graves disease. Whole-study context: Persistent Graves' disease meant over 5 years of antithyroid drugs with positive TSH receptor antibodies.

Looked up from germline, CDR1 is MNHNS and CDR2 is SASEGT. This CDR3 has 18 residues. Trimming took 4 bases from V and 1 from J; bases not matched to a gene: 15. This clonotype was detected ten times or more. Its cognate antigen is unknown. Study-wide results and caveats: The persistent group shared 2,500 to 3,000 public clonotypes, more than the approximately 890 shared by new patients. Preferential use of TRBV28, TRBJ1-2 and TRBJ2-5 was seen in persistent disease.

Arm-PCR of CDR3 regions with iRepertoire HTBI primers generated TCR beta libraries. TCRdb independently ran MiXCR on the multiplex PCR reads; one entry per CDR3 protein. Found here are some 450,000 distinct CDR3 sequences, about 25% of them singletons; the top ten hold roughly 26%. Time point described: persistent/refractory GD, antithyroid drugs over 5 years with positive TRAb. Following extraction of RNA from PBMCs, that RNA was used to make the TCR library. The authors diagnosed Graves' disease using American Thyroid Association guidelines. The sample consisted of peripheral blood mononuclear cells (PBMCs), taken when the disease was refractory, from a patient treated with antithyroid drugs. This rearrangement joins TRBV6-1 to TRBJ1-1; TRBD1 matches 7 bases. The receptor's source is a female donor with Graves disease. The CDR3 sequence: CASSVPSGQTLPNTEAFF. In DNA form, the CDR3 reads TGTGCCAGCAGTGTTCCCTCGGGACAGACATTACCGAACACTGAAGCTTTCTTT.